This T cell receptor beta chain was identified in a study of breast tumors, draining lymph nodes, adjacent tissues. Study-wide findings and caveats: Compared with lymph nodes, tumors were less diverse; compared with nontumor tissue, more. That most tumor T cells come from lymph nodes remained unproven.

The lymph nodes were axillary draining lymph nodes from breast cancer patients. The sample holds many counts of this clonotype. As yet, its antigen is unknown. TCRdb re-analysed the multiplex PCR reads in MiXCR, keeping a single row per CDR3 protein. The sample holds around 140,000 distinct CDR3 sequences, about 30% seen once. With 0 bases removed from V and 4 bases from J, the gap between germline ends came to 12 bases. CDR3 length: 16 amino acids. Looked up from germline, CDR1 is MNHEY and CDR2 is SMNVEV (reference sequence). The chain is built from TRBV27 and TRBJ2-2; D perhaps matches TRBD1 (5 bases). Material for sequencing was axillary lymph node tissue. This TCR was recovered from a female donor with breast cancer. Some clones in this sample may be carry-over from other donors' samples. This CDR3 is CASSLSWGRRTGELFF. The CDR3 DNA follows: TGTGCCAGCAGTTTATCGTGGGGCAGACGCACCGGGGAGCTGTTTTTT.